The source of this T cell receptor (beta chain) is a study of OX40 agonist ivuxolimab in advanced cancers. Study summary: Of the participants, about 40% had some prior anti-PD-1, anti-PD-L1 or anti-CTLA-4 therapy, which was allowed. Three dose-escalation patients had partial responses: one with hepatocellular carcinoma and two with cutaneous melanoma. General observations from the study: Low normalized T-cell clonal expansion was additionally recorded for some nonresponders. Clonal expansion was seen in CD4+ and CD8+ blood T cells by week 6 at 0.1 to 3.0 mg/kg.

On this clone: Its target is unknown.

Sequenced by immunoSEQ multiplex PCR; TCRdb stores in-frame clones only, minus some. The sample records about 62,000 clones, 90% to 95% being singletons. The length of the CDR3 is 17 residues. V gave up 0 bases and J gave up 0 bases, with 14 bases separating them. Germline CDR1 is SEHNR and CDR2 is FQNEAQ (reference sequence). The chain couples TRBV7-9 to TRBJ1-2; D may be TRBD1 (5 bases). The clonotype originates from an adult with an advanced solid tumor such as melanoma, head and neck, liver or kidney cancer. The specimen comprised CD4+ or CD8+ T cells sorted from blood, sampled in a trial of the OX40 agonist ivuxolimab. For the CDR3, the DNA is TGTGCCAGCAGCTTAGCGAGGCGGGGCAGGCCTAACTATGGCTACACCTTC. This translates into CASSLARRGRPNYGYTF.